The rows below give T cell receptor beta chains drawn from one sample of a study of T cell responses to AZD1222 COVID-19 vaccine. Only in-frame clones appear in the TCRdb table, and some are missing; sequencing was by immunoSEQ multiplex PCR. The table has approximately 150,000 clones, approximately 91% seen once; the top ten hold under 2%. This specimen was peripheral blood, taken 28 days after the second AZD1222 dose. The receptors shown here come from an adult who received the AZD1222 COVID-19 vaccine. Each CDR3 is given with its conserved first and last residue. Fields, in order: clone size, V gene, D gene, J gene, CDR3 protein, CDR3 DNA. D genes are given only for firm matches. The size of a clone is reported for some rows only, either as once, few or many, or as a class for expanded clones.

NA	TRBV5-4	TRBD2	TRBJ2-7	CASSLGVGGFYEQYF	TGTGCCAGCAGCTTGGGAGTCGGGGGGTTCTACGAGCAGTACTTC
NA	TRBV6-1	NA	TRBJ2-7	CASSERLSYEQYF	TGTGCCAGCAGTGAACGATTGTCTTACGAGCAGTACTTC
NA	TRBV19	NA	TRBJ1-5	CASSPTGGNQPQHF	TGTGCCAGTAGCCCTACGGGGGGAAATCAGCCCCAGCATTTT
NA	TRBV10-3	NA	TRBJ1-5	CAISESEFQPQHF	TGTGCCATCAGTGAGTCGGAGTTTCAGCCCCAGCATTTT
few	TRBV6-5	TRBD1	TRBJ1-1	CASSRGARNTEAFF	TGTGCCAGCAGCAGGGGGGCGCGGAACACTGAAGCTTTCTTT
NA	TRBV4-2	TRBD2	TRBJ2-5	CASSQVGSGGWQETQYF	TGTGCCAGCAGCCAAGTGGGTAGCGGGGGTTGGCAAGAGACCCAGTACTTC
NA	TRBV7-2	TRBD1	TRBJ1-2	CASSLRDRGRYGYTF	TGTGCCAGCAGCCTCCGGGACAGGGGGCGGTATGGCTACACCTTC
NA	TRBV7-3	TRBD2	TRBJ2-3	CASSAGLEPDTQYF	TGTGCCAGCAGCGCCGGACTAGAACCAGATACGCAGTATTTT
NA	TRBV10-2	NA	TRBJ1-5	CASSSGGNQPQHF	TGCGCCAGCAGCTCGGGGGGCAATCAGCCCCAGCATTTT
NA	TRBV7-2	NA	TRBJ1-4	CASSTTGLTNEKLFF	TGTGCCAGCAGCACCACAGGGTTGACTAATGAAAAACTGTTTTTT
NA	TRBV6-5	TRBD1	TRBJ1-6	CASGVDRDSPLHF	TGTGCCAGCGGGGTAGACAGGGATTCACCCCTCCACTTT
NA	TRBV27	TRBD2	TRBJ2-2	CASRGLAGKTGELFF	TGTGCCAGCAGGGGACTAGCGGGAAAGACCGGGGAGCTGTTTTTT
NA	TRBV6-2/TRBV6-3	TRBD1	TRBJ1-4	CASSYGGQGANEKLFF	TGTGCCAGCAGTTATGGAGGACAGGGGGCAAATGAAAAACTGTTTTTT
NA	TRBV6-5	TRBD2	TRBJ2-2	CATRLAGGAGELFF	TGTGCCACCCGACTAGCGGGAGGAGCCGGGGAGCTGTTTTTT
NA	TRBV6-5	NA	TRBJ2-3	CASSYFGGGTDTQYF	TGTGCCAGCAGTTACTTCGGCGGAGGCACAGATACGCAGTATTTT
NA	TRBV3-1/TRBV3-2	NA	TRBJ2-1	CASSQFTGVYNEQFF	TGTGCCAGCAGCCAATTCACCGGAGTCTACAATGAGCAGTTCTTC
NA	TRBV18	TRBD1	TRBJ2-7	CASSPQGDISYEQYF	TGTGCCAGCTCACCGCAGGGGGACATCTCCTACGAGCAGTACTTC
NA	TRBV30	TRBD1	TRBJ1-1	CACGQAILPGDTEAFF	TGTGCCTGCGGACAGGCCATACTCCCCGGGGACACTGAAGCTTTCTTT
NA	TRBV7-9	NA	TRBJ1-1	CASSLGQNTEAFF	TGTGCCAGCAGCTTAGGGCAGAACACTGAAGCTTTCTTT
NA	TRBV19	TRBD1	TRBJ1-1	CASSIWTGVGTEAFF	TGTGCCAGTAGTATATGGACAGGGGTTGGTACTGAAGCTTTCTTT
NA	TRBV10-3	NA	TRBJ1-1	CAISEGGGRADTEAFF	TGTGCCATCAGTGAGGGGGGGGGCAGGGCGGACACTGAAGCTTTCTTT
NA	TRBV18	NA	TRBJ1-4	CASSPQGGTNEKLFF	TGTGCCAGCTCACCACAGGGGGGCACTAATGAAAAACTGTTTTTT
NA	TRBV19	TRBD1	TRBJ2-3	CASSIASGRGRTDTQYF	TGTGCCAGTAGTATAGCTTCCGGCAGGGGGCGCACAGATACGCAGTATTTT
once	TRBV7-8	NA	TRBJ1-1	CASTPRGSNTEAFF	TGTGCCAGCACCCCGAGGGGATCTAACACTGAAGCTTTCTTT
NA	TRBV7-8	NA	TRBJ1-5	CASSLAPVAGVQPQHF	TGTGCCAGCAGCTTAGCCCCGGTGGCAGGGGTACAGCCCCAGCATTTT
few	TRBV6-5	NA	TRBJ1-1	CASSYSSIQMNTEAFF	TGTGCCAGCAGTTACTCGTCTATCCAGATGAACACTGAAGCTTTCTTT
once	TRBV12-3/TRBV12-4	NA	TRBJ1-2	CASSFSGNYGYTF	TGTGCCAGCAGTTTTTCGGGAAACTATGGCTACACCTTC
NA	TRBV18	TRBD1	TRBJ1-1	CASSPPTGFRTEAFF	TGTGCCAGCTCCCCGCCGACAGGGTTTAGGACTGAAGCTTTCTTT
NA	TRBV10-3	NA	TRBJ2-5	CAISESRGSNQETQYF	TGTGCCATCAGTGAGTCGAGGGGGTCCAACCAAGAGACCCAGTACTTC
once	TRBV4-2	NA	TRBJ1-4	CASSLSGKDEKLFF	TGTGCCAGCAGTCTCTCCGGGAAAGATGAAAAACTGTTTTTT
NA	TRBV7-2	TRBD1	TRBJ2-1	CASSFDRAPYNEQFF	TGTGCCAGCAGCTTCGACAGGGCCCCCTACAATGAGCAGTTCTTC
once	TRBV6-2/TRBV6-3	TRBD1	TRBJ1-5	CASSYSRLTGTGESQPQHF	TGTGCCAGCAGTTACTCGCGACTCACCGGGACAGGGGAGAGTCAGCCCCAGCATTTT
NA	TRBV29-1	TRBD1	TRBJ1-2	CSGGDRDYGYTF	TGCAGCGGAGGGGACAGGGACTATGGCTACACCTTC
NA	TRBV5-1	TRBD1	TRBJ1-4	CASSLATGDDEKLFF	TGCGCCAGCAGCTTGGCTACAGGGGATGATGAAAAACTGTTTTTT
NA	TRBV19	TRBD1	TRBJ1-1	CASSITGGGTEAFF	TGTGCCAGTAGTATAACAGGGGGAGGCACTGAAGCTTTCTTT
NA	TRBV11-2	NA	TRBJ1-2	CASSLVEGHGYTF	TGTGCCAGCAGCTTAGTAGAGGGACATGGCTACACCTTC
NA	TRBV7-2	NA	TRBJ1-5	CASSPYSNQPQHF	TGTGCCAGCAGCCCGTATAGCAATCAGCCCCAGCATTTT
NA	TRBV6-1	TRBD1	TRBJ1-5	CASSEAGGVQPQHF	TGTGCCAGCAGTGAAGCAGGGGGCGTTCAGCCCCAGCATTTT
NA	TRBV5-1	TRBD1	TRBJ2-7	CASSTFRQGSSYEQYF	TGCGCCAGCAGCACCTTTAGACAGGGGAGCTCCTACGAGCAGTACTTC
once	TRBV27	TRBD1	TRBJ1-6	CASSLSRDRSSYNSPLHF	TGTGCCAGCAGTTTATCTCGGGACAGGAGCTCCTATAATTCACCCCTCCACTTT
NA	TRBV4-3	NA	TRBJ1-2	CASSQDPTMFAYGYTF	TGCGCCAGCAGCCAAGATCCCACGATGTTTGCGTATGGCTACACCTTC
NA	TRBV30	TRBD1	TRBJ1-2	CACSGQGTNYGYTF	TGTGCCTGTTCTGGACAGGGTACTAACTATGGCTACACCTTC
NA	TRBV7-3	TRBD1	TRBJ2-3	CASSLKGADTQYF	TGTGCCAGCAGCTTAAAGGGGGCGGATACGCAGTATTTT
NA	TRBV27	NA	TRBJ1-1	CASRTRGVETEAFF	TGTGCCAGCAGGACCCGCGGGGTAGAGACTGAAGCTTTCTTT
NA	TRBV21-1	NA	TRBJ1-5	CASSKMGNQPQHF	TGTGCCAGCAGCAAAATGGGCAATCAGCCCCAGCATTTT
NA	TRBV6-5	NA	TRBJ2-3	CASSYEGEFRWDTQYF	TGTGCCAGCAGTTACGAAGGGGAGTTTCGATGGGATACGCAGTATTTT
NA	TRBV12-3/TRBV12-4	NA	TRBJ1-1	CASSFPEAEAFF	TGTGCCAGCAGTTTCCCGGAGGCCGAAGCTTTCTTT
NA	TRBV10-2	NA	TRBJ2-7	CASSEFSEGYEQYF	TGCGCCAGCAGTGAGTTCAGCGAAGGCTACGAGCAGTACTTC
NA	TRBV29-1	NA	TRBJ1-1	CSVALVGTEAFF	TGCAGCGTCGCCCTGGTGGGCACTGAAGCTTTCTTT
NA	TRBV3-1/TRBV3-2	NA	TRBJ1-1	CASSPRTSPPRPEAFF	TGTGCCAGCAGCCCGCGGACGTCTCCTCCGCGCCCTGAAGCTTTCTTT
once	TRBV7-9	TRBD2	TRBJ2-2	CASSFLAGGSNTGELFF	TGTGCCAGCAGCTTTCTAGCGGGGGGCTCTAACACCGGGGAGCTGTTTTTT
NA	TRBV10-3	NA	TRBJ1-6	CAIKAFTPGLDNSPLHF	TGTGCCATCAAAGCTTTCACCCCGGGCCTTGATAATTCACCCCTCCACTTT
NA	TRBV11-2	NA	TRBJ1-2	CASSFRTAGGYTF	TGTGCCAGCAGCTTTAGAACAGCCGGGGGCTACACCTTC
NA	TRBV2	NA	TRBJ1-5	CASTLDSNQPQHF	TGTGCCAGCACCCTGGATAGCAATCAGCCCCAGCATTTT
NA	TRBV4-1	TRBD1	TRBJ1-2	CASSQRTGRTYGYTF	TGCGCCAGCAGCCAACGGACAGGGAGGACCTATGGCTACACCTTC
NA	TRBV4-1	TRBD1	TRBJ2-7	CASSHRQGGALTSYEQYF	TGCGCCAGCAGCCACCGACAGGGGGGTGCTTTAACCTCCTACGAGCAGTACTTC
NA	TRBV19	NA	TRBJ2-3	CASSMGITDTQYF	TGTGCCAGTAGTATGGGGATCACAGATACGCAGTATTTT